The 2 T cell receptor beta chains listed next were all sequenced from one sample in a study of T cell responses to AZD1222 COVID-19 vaccine. Some clones are missing from TCRdb's copy, which holds only in-frame ones; the method was immunoSEQ multiplex PCR. The data show about 110,000 clones, 80% to 95% seen once. The material sequenced was peripheral blood, taken 28 days after the second AZD1222 dose. These receptors all stem from an adult who received the AZD1222 COVID-19 vaccine.

The chain carries TRBV3-1 (or the pseudogene TRBV3-2) and TRBJ2-1; D unresolved. V was pared by 0 bases and J by 1 base, with 7 bases between. CDR3 length: 15 residues. CDR1 is LGHDT and CDR2 is YNNKEL in the germline V gene (reference sequence). In DNA form, the CDR3 reads TGTGCCAGCAGCCAAGATCACGTATCCTACAATGAGCAGTTCTTC. Encoded protein: CASSQDHVSYNEQFF.

The genes are TRBV3-1 (or the pseudogene TRBV3-2) and TRBJ2-4, with D possibly called TRBD1 or TRBD2 (5 bases each). The CDR3 consists of 15 residues. Germline lookup yields CDR1 LGHDT and CDR2 YNNKEL (reference sequence). Trimming left V 1 base short and J 6 bases short, with 13 bases between. The CDR3 bases are TGTGCCAGCAGCCAAGGGAAGGGACCCGCAAACATTCAGTACTTC. Translation: CASSQGKGPANIQYF.